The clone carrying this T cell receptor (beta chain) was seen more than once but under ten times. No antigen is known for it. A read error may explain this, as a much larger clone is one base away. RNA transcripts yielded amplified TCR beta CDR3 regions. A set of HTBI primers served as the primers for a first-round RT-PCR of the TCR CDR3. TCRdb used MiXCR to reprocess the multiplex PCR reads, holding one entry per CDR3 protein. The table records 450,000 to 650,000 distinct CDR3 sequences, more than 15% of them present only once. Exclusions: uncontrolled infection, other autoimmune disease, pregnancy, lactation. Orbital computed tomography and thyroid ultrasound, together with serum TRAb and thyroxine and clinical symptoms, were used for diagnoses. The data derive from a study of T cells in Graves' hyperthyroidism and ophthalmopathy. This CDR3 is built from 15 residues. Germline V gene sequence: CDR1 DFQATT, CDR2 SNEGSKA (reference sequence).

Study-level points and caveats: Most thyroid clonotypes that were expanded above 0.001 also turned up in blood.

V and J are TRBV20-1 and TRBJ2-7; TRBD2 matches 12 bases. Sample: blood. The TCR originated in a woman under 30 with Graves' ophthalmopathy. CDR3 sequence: CSARDLAGGPYEQYF. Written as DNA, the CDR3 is TGCAGTGCTAGAGATCTAGCGGGAGGGCCCTATGAGCAGTACTTC.